This T cell receptor (beta chain) was recovered during a study of blood T cell repertoires in COVID-19. Study information: T cells, B-cell-depleted T cells, or PBMCs supplied cDNA or gDNA.

TCRdb's table, derived via immunoSEQ multiplex PCR, lists solely in-frame clones and lacks some. The table lists tens of thousands of clones, around 86% of them singletons. Trimming removed 2 bases at V and 6 bases at J, with 19 bases between. The germline CDR1 and CDR2 sequences are MDHEN and SYDVKM. The CDR3 runs to 17 residues. The sequence derives from a man older than 75 with active or convalescent COVID-19. Material: peripheral blood. V gene TRBV28 combines with J gene TRBJ2-2; D gene unclear. The CDR3 DNA reads as TGTGCCAGCAGTTTACCCCGAGCCCTGAGCGAGGCCGGGGAGCTGTTTTTT. Its translation is CASSLPRALSEAGELFF.